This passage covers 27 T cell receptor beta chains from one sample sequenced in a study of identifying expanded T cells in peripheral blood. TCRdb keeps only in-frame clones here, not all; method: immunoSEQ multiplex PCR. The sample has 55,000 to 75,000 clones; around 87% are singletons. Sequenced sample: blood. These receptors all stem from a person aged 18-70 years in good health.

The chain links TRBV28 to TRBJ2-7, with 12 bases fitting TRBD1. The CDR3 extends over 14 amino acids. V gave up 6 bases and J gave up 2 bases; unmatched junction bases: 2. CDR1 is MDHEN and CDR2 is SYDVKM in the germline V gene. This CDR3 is CASRGDRGPYEQYF. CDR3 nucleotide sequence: TGTGCCAGCAGAGGGGACAGGGGGCCCTACGAGCAGTACTTC.

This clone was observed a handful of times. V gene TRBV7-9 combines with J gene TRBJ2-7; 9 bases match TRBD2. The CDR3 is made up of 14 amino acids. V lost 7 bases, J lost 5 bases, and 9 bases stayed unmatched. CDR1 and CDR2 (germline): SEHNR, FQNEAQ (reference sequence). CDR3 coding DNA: TGTGCCAGCATACCGGGACTAGCAATCCACGAGCAGTACTTC. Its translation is CASIPGLAIHEQYF.

The CDR3: CASSSNNEQFF. In nucleotides, the CDR3 is TGTGCCAGCAGTTCGAACAATGAGCAGTTCTTC. The rearrangement joins TRBV27 to TRBJ2-1; D not certain. V lost 4 bases, J lost 5 bases, and 3 bases lay in between. The CDR3 extends over 11 amino acids. The germline CDR1 and CDR2 sequences are MNHEY and SMNVEV (reference sequence).

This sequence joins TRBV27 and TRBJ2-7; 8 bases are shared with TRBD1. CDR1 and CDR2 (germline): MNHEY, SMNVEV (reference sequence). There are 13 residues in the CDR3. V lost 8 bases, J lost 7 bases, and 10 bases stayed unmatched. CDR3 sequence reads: CASRIAGGKEQYF. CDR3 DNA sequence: TGTGCCAGCCGTATTGCAGGGGGCAAAGAGCAGTACTTC.

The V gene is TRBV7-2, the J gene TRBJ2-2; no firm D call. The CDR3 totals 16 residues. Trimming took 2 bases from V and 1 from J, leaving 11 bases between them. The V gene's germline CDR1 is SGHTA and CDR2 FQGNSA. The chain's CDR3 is CASSLKSQMNTGELFF. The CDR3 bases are TGTGCCAGCAGCTTAAAGTCACAGATGAACACCGGGGAGCTGTTTTTT.

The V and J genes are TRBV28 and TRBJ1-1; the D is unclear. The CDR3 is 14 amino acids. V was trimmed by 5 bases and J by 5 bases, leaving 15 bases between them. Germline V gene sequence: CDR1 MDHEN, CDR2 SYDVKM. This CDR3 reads CASSPPRARTEAFF. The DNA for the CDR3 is TGTGCCAGCAGTCCCCCCCGTGCCCGGACTGAAGCTTTCTTT.

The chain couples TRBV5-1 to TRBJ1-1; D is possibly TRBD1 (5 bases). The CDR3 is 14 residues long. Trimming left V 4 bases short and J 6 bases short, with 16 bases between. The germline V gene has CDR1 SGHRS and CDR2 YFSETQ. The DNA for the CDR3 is TGCGCCAGCAGCCCCGGAGGGGTTGGGGCTGAAGCTTTCTTT. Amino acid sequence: CASSPGGVGAEAFF.

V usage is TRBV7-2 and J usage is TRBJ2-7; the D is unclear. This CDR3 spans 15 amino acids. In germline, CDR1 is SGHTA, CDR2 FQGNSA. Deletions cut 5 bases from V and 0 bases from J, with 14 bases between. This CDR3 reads CASSRRAEPSYEQYF. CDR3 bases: TGTGCCAGCAGCCGCCGGGCCGAACCCTCCTACGAGCAGTACTTC.

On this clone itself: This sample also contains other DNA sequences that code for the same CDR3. The DNA of the CDR3 is TGTGCCAGCAGCTTAGCCGGGGGTAATCAGCCCCAGCATTTT. This codes for CASSLAGGNQPQHF. The chain has TRBV7-8 and TRBJ1-5; the D gene is possibly TRBD1 (5 bases). The CDR3 contains 14 residues. Germline V gene lookup returns CDR1 SGHVS and CDR2 FQNEAQ. V lost 0 bases and J 4 bases, leaving 7 bases between the germline ends.

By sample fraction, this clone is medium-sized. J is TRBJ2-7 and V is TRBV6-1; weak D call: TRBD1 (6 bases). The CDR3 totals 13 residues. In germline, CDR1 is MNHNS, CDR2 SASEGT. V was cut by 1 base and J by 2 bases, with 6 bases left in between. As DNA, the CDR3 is TGTGCCAGCAGTGAAGGGGACACCTACGAGCAGTACTTC. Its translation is CASSEGDTYEQYF.

The CDR3 loop reads CASSLDRGNYGYTF. The CDR3 DNA reads TGCGCCAGCAGCCTCGACAGGGGGAACTATGGCTACACCTTC. This chain joins TRBV5-1 and TRBJ1-2; 9 bases map to TRBD1. Unmatched junction bases numbered 3, after V lost 4 bases and J lost 2 bases. Germline values: CDR1 SGHRS, CDR2 YFSETQ. The CDR3 spans 14 residues.

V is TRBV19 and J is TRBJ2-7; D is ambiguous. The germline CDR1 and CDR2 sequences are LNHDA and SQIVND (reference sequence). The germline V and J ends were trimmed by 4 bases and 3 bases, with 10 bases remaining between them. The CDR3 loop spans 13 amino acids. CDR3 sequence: CASSTILNYEQYF. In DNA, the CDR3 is TGTGCCAGTAGTACCATATTAAACTACGAGCAGTACTTC.

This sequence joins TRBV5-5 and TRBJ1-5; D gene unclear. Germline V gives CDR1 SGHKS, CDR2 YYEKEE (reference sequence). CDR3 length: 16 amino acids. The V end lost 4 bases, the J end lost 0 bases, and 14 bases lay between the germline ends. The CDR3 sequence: CASSPVSSYSNQPQHF. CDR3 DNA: TGTGCCAGCAGCCCCGTTTCCAGTTATAGCAATCAGCCCCAGCATTTT.

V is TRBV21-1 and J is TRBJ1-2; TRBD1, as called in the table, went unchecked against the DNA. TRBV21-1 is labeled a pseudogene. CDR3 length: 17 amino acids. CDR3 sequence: CASSKSSGIVLCGGYTF. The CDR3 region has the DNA TGTGCCAGCAGCAAATCATCAGGGATTGTTTTGTGCGGCGGCTACACCTTC.

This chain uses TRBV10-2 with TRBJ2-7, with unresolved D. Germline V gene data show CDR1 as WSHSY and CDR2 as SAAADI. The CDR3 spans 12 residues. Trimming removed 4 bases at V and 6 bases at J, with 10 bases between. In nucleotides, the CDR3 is TGCGCCAGCAGTGGAGTAGGGCCCGAGCAGTACTTC. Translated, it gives CASSGVGPEQYF.

DNA of the CDR3: TGCAGCGTTGAAACTAGCGGGTCCCGGGGGGAGACCCAGTACTTC. Amino acids: CSVETSGSRGETQYF. The rearrangement links TRBV29-1 to TRBJ2-5, with TRBD2 matching over 9 bases. Germline CDR1 and CDR2: SQVTM and ANQGSEA. The CDR3 consists of 15 residues. J lost 5 bases, V lost 2 bases, and 9 bases had no gene match.

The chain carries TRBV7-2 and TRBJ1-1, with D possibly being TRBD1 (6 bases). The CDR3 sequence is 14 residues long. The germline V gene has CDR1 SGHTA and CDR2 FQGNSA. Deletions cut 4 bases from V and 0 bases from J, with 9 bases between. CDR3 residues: CASSSTGMNTEAFF. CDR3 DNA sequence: TGTGCCAGCAGCTCGACAGGTATGAACACTGAAGCTTTCTTT.

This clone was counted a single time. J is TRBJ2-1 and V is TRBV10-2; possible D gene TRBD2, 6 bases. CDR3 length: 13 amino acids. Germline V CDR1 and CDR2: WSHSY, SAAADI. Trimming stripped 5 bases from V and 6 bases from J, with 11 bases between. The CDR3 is CASSWTTSNEQFF. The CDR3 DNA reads TGCGCCAGCAGTTGGACTACAAGCAATGAGCAGTTCTTC.

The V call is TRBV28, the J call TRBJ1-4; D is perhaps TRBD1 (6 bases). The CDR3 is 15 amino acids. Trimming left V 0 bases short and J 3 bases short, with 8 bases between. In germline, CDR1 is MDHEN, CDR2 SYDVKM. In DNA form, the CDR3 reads TGTGCCAGCAGTTTATGGGCAGGGGCTAATGAAAAACTGTTTTTT. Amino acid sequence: CASSLWAGANEKLFF. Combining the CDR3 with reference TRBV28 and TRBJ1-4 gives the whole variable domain DVKVTQSSRYLVKRTGEKVFLECVQDMDHENMFWYRQDPGLGLRLIYFSYDVKMKEKGDIPEGYSVSREKKERFSLILESASTNQTSMYLCASSLWAGANEKLFFGSGTQLSVL.

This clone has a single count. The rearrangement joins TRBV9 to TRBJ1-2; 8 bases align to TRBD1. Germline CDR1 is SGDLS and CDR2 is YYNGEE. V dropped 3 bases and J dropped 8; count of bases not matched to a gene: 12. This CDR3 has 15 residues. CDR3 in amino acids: CASSAKTGGTGGYTF. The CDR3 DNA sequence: TGTGCCAGCAGCGCCAAAACAGGGGGAACGGGAGGCTACACCTTC.

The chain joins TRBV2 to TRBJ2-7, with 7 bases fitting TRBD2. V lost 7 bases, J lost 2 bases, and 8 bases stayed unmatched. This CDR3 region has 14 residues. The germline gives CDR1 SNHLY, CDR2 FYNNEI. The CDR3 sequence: CASTETRGAYEQYF. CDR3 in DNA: TGTGCCAGCACCGAGACTCGGGGGGCCTACGAGCAGTACTTC.

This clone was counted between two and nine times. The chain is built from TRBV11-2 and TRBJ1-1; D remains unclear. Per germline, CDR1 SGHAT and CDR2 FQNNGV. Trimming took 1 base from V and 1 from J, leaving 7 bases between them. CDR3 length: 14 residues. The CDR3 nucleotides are TGTGCCAGCAGCTTAGCGCCGGGGAACACTGAAGCTTTCTTT. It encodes CASSLAPGNTEAFF.

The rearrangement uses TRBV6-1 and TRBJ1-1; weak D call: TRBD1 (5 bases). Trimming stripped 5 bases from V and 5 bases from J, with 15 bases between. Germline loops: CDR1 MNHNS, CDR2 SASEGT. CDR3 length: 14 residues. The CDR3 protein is CASSPWRGGTEAFF. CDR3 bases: TGTGCCAGCAGTCCTTGGAGGGGTGGGACTGAAGCTTTCTTT.

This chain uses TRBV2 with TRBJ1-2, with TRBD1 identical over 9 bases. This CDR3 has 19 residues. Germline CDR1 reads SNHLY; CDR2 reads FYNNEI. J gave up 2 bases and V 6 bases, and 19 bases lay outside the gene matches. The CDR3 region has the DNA TGTGCCAGCAGAATTATGGGGCCCGGGACAGGGATGGTCAACTATGGCTACACCTTC. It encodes CASRIMGPGTGMVNYGYTF.

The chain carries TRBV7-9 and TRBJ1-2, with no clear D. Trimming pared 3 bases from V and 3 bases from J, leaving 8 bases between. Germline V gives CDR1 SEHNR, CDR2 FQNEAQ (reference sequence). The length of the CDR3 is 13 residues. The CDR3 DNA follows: TGTGCCAGCAGCTTTGGGCGGGACTATGGCTACACCTTC. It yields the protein CASSFGRDYGYTF.

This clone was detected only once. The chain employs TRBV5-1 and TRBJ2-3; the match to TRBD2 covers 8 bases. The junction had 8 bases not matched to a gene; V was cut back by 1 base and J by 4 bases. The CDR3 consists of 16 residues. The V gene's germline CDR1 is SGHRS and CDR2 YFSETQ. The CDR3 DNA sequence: TGCGCCAGCAGCTTGATGGCTAGCGGGTCCGCAGATACGCAGTATTTT. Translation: CASSLMASGSADTQYF.

The DNA of the CDR3 is TGTGCCAGCAGTGAGGAAATTAGGGGCAGTCCCTACTACGAGCAGTACTTC. Translated, it gives CASSEEIRGSPYYEQYF. The V gene is TRBV2, the J gene TRBJ2-7; D is perhaps TRBD1 (5 bases). V gave up 3 bases and J gave up 3 bases, with 21 bases separating them. In germline, CDR1 is SNHLY, CDR2 FYNNEI. The CDR3 is made up of 17 amino acids. The full variable domain, with the rest looked up from reference TRBV2 and TRBJ2-7, is EPEVTQTPSHQVTQMGQEVILRCVPISNHLYFYWYRQILGQKVEFLVSFYNNEISEKSEIFDDQFSVERPDGSNFTLKIRSTKLEDSAMYFCASSEEIRGSPYYEQYFGPGTRLTVT.